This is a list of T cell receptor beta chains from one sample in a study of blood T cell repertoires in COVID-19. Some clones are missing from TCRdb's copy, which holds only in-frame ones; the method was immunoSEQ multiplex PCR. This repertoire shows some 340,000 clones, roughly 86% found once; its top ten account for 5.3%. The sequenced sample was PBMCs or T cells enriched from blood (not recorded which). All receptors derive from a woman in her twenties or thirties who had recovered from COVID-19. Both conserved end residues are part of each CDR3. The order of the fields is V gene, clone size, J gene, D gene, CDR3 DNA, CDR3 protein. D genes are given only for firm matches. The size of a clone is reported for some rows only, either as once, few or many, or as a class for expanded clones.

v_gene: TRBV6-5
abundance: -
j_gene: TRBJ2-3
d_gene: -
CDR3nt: TGTGCTAGCAGGCGGGGGCCCACAGATACGCAGTATTTT
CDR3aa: CASRRGPTDTQYF

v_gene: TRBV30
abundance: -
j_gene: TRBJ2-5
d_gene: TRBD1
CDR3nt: TGTGCCTGGAGAATGGCAGGGGGTAGGGAGACCCAGTACTTC
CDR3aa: CAWRMAGGRETQYF

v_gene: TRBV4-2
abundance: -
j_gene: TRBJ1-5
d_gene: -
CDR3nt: TGTGCCAGCAGCCAAGATAACAGGTACAATCAGCCCCAGCATTTT
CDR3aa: CASSQDNRYNQPQHF

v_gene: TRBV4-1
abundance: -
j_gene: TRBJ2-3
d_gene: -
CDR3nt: TGCGCCAGCAGCCAAGATCCGGCCGACCTAGATGGTACAGATACGCAGTATTTT
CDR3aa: CASSQDPADLDGTDTQYF

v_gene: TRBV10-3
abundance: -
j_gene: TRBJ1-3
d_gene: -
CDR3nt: TGTGCCATCAGTGATTTGGGGGCGCGAGGAAACACCATATATTTT
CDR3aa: CAISDLGARGNTIYF

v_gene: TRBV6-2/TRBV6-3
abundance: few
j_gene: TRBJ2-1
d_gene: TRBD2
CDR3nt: TGTGCCAGCAGTTATTTAGCGGGGGGGCTCTATGAGCAGTTCTTC
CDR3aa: CASSYLAGGLYEQFF

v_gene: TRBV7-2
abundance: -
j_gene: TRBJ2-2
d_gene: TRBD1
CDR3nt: TGTGCCAGCAGCTTATCTGTAGGACAGGGTAACGGGGAGCTGTTTTTT
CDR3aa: CASSLSVGQGNGELFF

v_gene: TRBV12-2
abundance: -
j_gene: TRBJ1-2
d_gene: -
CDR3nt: TGTGCAAGTCGTCTCAGGGTTTACGGCTACACCTTC
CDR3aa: CASRLRVYGYTF

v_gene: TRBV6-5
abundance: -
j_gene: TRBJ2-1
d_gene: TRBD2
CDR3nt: TGTGCCAGCAGTTGGGGGGGGGCCTACAATGAGCAGTTCTTC
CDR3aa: CASSWGGAYNEQFF

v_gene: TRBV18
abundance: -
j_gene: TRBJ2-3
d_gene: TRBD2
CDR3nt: TGTGCCAGCTCAAGAGAACTAGCGGGGGGGCCTAGCACAGATACGCAGTATTTT
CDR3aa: CASSRELAGGPSTDTQYF

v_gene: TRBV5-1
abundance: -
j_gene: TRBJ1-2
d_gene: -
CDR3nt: TGCGCCAGCAGCCCACAGGGCTACACCTTC
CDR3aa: CASSPQGYTF

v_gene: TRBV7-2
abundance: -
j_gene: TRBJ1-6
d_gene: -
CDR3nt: TGTGCCAGCAGCTTAGTCCAGGGGCTCGGGTCACCCCTCCACTTT
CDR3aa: CASSLVQGLGSPLHF

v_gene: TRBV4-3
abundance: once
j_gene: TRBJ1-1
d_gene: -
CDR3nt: TGCGCCAGCAGCCAGGGGGGGCAGGTCTGGAACACTGAAGCTTTCTTT
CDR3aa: CASSQGGQVWNTEAFF

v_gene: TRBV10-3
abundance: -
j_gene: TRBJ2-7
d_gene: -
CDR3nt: TGTGCCATCAGTCCGGGGAATTCGGAATACGAGCAGTACTTC
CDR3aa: CAISPGNSEYEQYF

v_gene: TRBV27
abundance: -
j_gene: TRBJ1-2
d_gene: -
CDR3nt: TGTGCCAGCAGTATTCTACAGGGAAGGGATCGTTGGAAGGGCTACACCTTC
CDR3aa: CASSILQGRDRWKGYTF

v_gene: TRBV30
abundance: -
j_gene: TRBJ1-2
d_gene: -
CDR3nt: TGTGCCCATCACAGTTCTAACTATGGCTACACCTTC
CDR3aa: CAHHSSNYGYTF

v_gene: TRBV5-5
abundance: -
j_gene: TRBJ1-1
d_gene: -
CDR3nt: TGTGCCAGCAGCTGGTCAGGGGCGGTTGAAGCTTTCTTT
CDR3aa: CASSWSGAVEAFF

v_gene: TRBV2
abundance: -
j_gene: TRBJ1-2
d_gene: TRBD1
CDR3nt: TGTGCCAGCAGTGGGGGACAGGGATATTACTATGGCTACACCTTC
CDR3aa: CASSGGQGYYYGYTF

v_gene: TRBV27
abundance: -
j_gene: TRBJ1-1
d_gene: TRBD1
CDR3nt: TGTGCCAGCAGTACAGGGGGCACCATGAACACTGAAGCTTTCTTT
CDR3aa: CASSTGGTMNTEAFF

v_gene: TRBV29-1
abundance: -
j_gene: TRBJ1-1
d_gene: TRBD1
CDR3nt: TGCAGCGATACAGGGGAGGCTTTCTTT
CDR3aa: CSDTGEAFF

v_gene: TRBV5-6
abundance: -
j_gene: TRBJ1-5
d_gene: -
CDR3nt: TGTGCCAGCAGCTTGGCTCGGGCAGGGGCCCCGGGCGAACAGCCCCAGCATTTT
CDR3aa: CASSLARAGAPGEQPQHF

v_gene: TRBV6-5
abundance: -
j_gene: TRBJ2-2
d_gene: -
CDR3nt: TGTGCCAGCACCCGCCGGGTAGACACCGGGGAGCTGTTTTTT
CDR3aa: CASTRRVDTGELFF

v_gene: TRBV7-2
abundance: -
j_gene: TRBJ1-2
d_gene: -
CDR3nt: TGTGCCAGCAGCCCCTTTGTTGTCTATGGCTACACCTTC
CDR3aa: CASSPFVVYGYTF